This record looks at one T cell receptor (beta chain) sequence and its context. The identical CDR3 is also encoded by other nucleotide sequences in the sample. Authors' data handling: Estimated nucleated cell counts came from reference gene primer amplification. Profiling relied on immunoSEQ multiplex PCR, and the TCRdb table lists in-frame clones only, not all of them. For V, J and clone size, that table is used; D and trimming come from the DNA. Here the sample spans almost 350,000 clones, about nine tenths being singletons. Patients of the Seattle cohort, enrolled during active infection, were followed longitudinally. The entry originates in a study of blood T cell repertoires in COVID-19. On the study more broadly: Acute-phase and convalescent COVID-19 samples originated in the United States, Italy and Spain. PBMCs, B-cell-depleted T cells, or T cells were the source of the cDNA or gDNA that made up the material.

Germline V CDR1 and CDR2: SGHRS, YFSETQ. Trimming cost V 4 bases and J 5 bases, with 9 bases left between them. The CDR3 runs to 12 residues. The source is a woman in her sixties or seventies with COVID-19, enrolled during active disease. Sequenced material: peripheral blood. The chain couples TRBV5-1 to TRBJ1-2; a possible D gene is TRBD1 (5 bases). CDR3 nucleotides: TGCGCCAGCAGCCCCGGGGGATATGGCTACACCTTC. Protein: CASSPGGYGYTF.